Below, 22 T cell receptor beta chains from the same sample are listed, as sequenced in a study of cytomegalovirus exposure and HLA in healthy donors. Primers for the PCR totalled 60 Vbeta and 13 Jbeta. The repertoire was sequenced with immunoSEQ multiplex PCR; TCRdb's copy has only in-frame clones and lacks some. The table has roughly 160,000 clones, over 60% seen once. The sample taken for sequencing was PBMCs. The receptors were sampled from a woman in her 30s in good health and CMV-seronegative.

The rearrangement links TRBV7-9 to TRBJ2-1; the D gene is possibly TRBD2 (7 bases). This CDR3 is 15 amino acids long. The V end lost 7 bases, the J end lost 7 bases, and 20 bases lay between the germline ends. CDR1 is SEHNR and CDR2 is FQNEAQ in the germline V gene (reference sequence). CDR3 DNA sequence: TGTGCCAGCACCACGGGGGGCGGGAGCACTAATGAGCAGTTCTTC. It encodes CASTTGGGSTNEQFF.

The rearrangement joins TRBV5-1 to TRBJ2-5; D perhaps matches TRBD1 (6 bases). V was cut by 3 bases and J by 0 bases, with 9 bases left in between. The germline gives CDR1 SGHRS, CDR2 YFSETQ. The CDR3 consists of 14 residues. The CDR3 spells CASSSGEHQETQYF. For the CDR3, the DNA is TGCGCCAGCAGCTCAGGGGAGCACCAAGAGACCCAGTACTTC.

The chain has TRBV29-1 and TRBJ2-7; D unresolved. The CDR3 length is 16 residues. The germline CDR1 and CDR2 sequences are SQVTM and ANQGSEA. The V gene lost 1 base and the J gene lost 6 bases, with 22 bases spanning the gap. The CDR3 coding sequence is TGCAGCGTTGAAGTGGGCGATAACCCTACGTCTGGCGAGCAGTACTTC. This translates into CSVEVGDNPTSGEQYF.

The chain links TRBV10-3 to TRBJ2-3, with D possibly matching TRBD2 (6 bases). V dropped 3 bases and J dropped 2 bases, with 15 bases sitting between them. Germline CDR1 and CDR2: ENHRY and SYGVKD. The CDR3 has 16 amino acids. CDR3 residues: CAISDPLAAPTDTQYF. The CDR3 DNA reads TGTGCCATCAGTGACCCACTAGCAGCTCCCACAGATACGCAGTATTTT.

V gene TRBV6-4 combines with J gene TRBJ1-1, with D uncertain. V lost 6 bases and J lost 7, with 12 bases in between. CDR3 length: 12 amino acids. From germline, CDR1 is MRHNA and CDR2 SNTAGT. CDR3 nucleotide sequence: TGTGCCAGCAGCGGGATCCTTAGTGAAGCTTTCTTT. It yields the protein CASSGILSEAFF.

The chain carries TRBV27 and TRBJ1-6; D may be TRBD1 (6 bases). The germline V and J ends were trimmed by 4 bases and 10 bases, with 14 bases remaining between them. The CDR3 has 14 residues. Germline V gene data show CDR1 as MNHEY and CDR2 as SMNVEV (reference sequence). The DNA of the CDR3 is TGTGCCAGCAGTTCCAGGGGTTTAGGGTCACCCCTCCACTTT. Protein product: CASSSRGLGSPLHF.

The V call is TRBV28, the J call TRBJ2-7; D may be TRBD1 (6 bases). V lost 8 bases to trimming and J lost 2 bases, with 10 bases between them. CDR3 length equals 12 residues. The germline V gene has CDR1 MDHEN and CDR2 SYDVKM. The CDR3 loop is CASGAGAYEQYF. DNA for the CDR3: TGTGCCAGCGGGGCAGGGGCCTACGAGCAGTACTTC.

The gene calls are TRBV5-1 and TRBJ2-4; 9 bases fit TRBD2. The V and J ends lost 4 bases and 3 bases, in that order; junction bases with no gene match: 5. Germline assignment: CDR1 SGHRS and CDR2 YFSETQ. This CDR3 has 15 residues. The CDR3 region is CASSPRTSVKNIQYF. As DNA, the CDR3 is TGCGCCAGCAGCCCCAGGACTAGCGTCAAAAACATTCAGTACTTC.

The gene calls are TRBV30 and TRBJ2-5; 9 bases fit TRBD1. This CDR3 is built from 14 residues. Germline CDR1 is GTSNPN and CDR2 is SVGIG (reference sequence). With 4 bases clipped from V and 4 bases from J, the junction kept 7 bases outside the gene matches. The CDR3 protein is CAWTKGQGGETQYF. In nucleotides, the CDR3 is TGTGCCTGGACTAAGGGACAGGGTGGAGAGACCCAGTACTTC.

This rearrangement joins TRBV29-1 to TRBJ2-2, with D possibly being TRBD1 (6 bases). V lost 6 bases to trimming and J lost 0 bases, with 11 bases between them. Germline V lookup: CDR1 SQVTM, CDR2 ANQGSEA. The CDR3 is made up of 14 amino acids. The CDR3 region has the DNA TGCAGCGTATCAGGGGCCGCGAACACCGGGGAGCTGTTTTTT. This codes for CSVSGAANTGELFF.

The V and J genes are TRBV7-9 and TRBJ1-4, with 9 bases fitting TRBD1. This CDR3 has 15 residues. J was trimmed by 8 bases and V by 5 bases; bases with no gene match: 9. Germline V gene lookup returns CDR1 SEHNR and CDR2 FQNEAQ (reference sequence). This chain's CDR3 is CASSEDGTGREKLFF. For the CDR3, the DNA is TGTGCCAGCAGCGAAGACGGGACAGGGCGCGAAAAACTGTTTTTT.

The CDR3 coding sequence is TGTGCCAGCACAACTGGGAGAGGGGACAGGAGTCAGGATACGCAGTATTTT. Translating gives CASTTGRGDRSQDTQYF. The chain employs TRBV7-9 and TRBJ2-3; 8 nucleotides line up with TRBD1. The V and J ends lost 7 bases and 6 bases, in that order; junction bases with no gene match: 18. Germline V gene lookup returns CDR1 SEHNR and CDR2 FQNEAQ (reference sequence). This CDR3 is built from 17 residues.

This chain joins TRBV4-2 and TRBJ2-7; possible D gene TRBD1, 6 bases. The CDR3 is 15 residues long. Trimming removed 0 bases from V and 2 bases from J, with 11 bases in between. Germline assignment: CDR1 LGHNA and CDR2 YNFKEQ. For the CDR3, the DNA is TGTGCCAGCAGCCAAGATTTAGGGGGTGCCTACGAGCAGTACTTC. This gives the protein CASSQDLGGAYEQYF.

This chain joins TRBV6-1 and TRBJ1-6, with D maybe TRBD1 (6 bases). The CDR3 sequence is 15 residues long. The germline V gene encodes CDR1 MNHNS and CDR2 SASEGT. Trimming shortened V by 2 bases and J by 7 bases, and 12 bases separated the two germline ends. Written as DNA, the CDR3 is TGTGCCAGCAGTGAATTTGGGACACCCAATTCACCCCTCCACTTT. It is translated as CASSEFGTPNSPLHF.

This clone was observed a single time. The chain employs TRBV9 and TRBJ2-1; TRBD1 agrees at 7 bases. V was pared by 3 bases and J by 6 bases, with 9 bases of the junction left unmatched. In germline, CDR1 is SGDLS, CDR2 YYNGEE. The CDR3 spans 15 residues. The CDR3 loop reads CASSARLGQVNEQFF. In nucleotides, the CDR3 is TGTGCCAGCAGCGCCCGCCTTGGACAGGTCAATGAGCAGTTCTTC.

This clone was seen only a few times. The CDR3 bases are TGTGCCACCTCTCAAGAGACCCAGTACTTC. Residues: CATSQETQYF. This chain uses TRBV25-1 with TRBJ2-5; D is ambiguous. V lost 10 bases to trimming and J lost 2 bases, with 5 bases between them. This CDR3 is built from 10 residues. Germline V lookup: CDR1 MGHDK, CDR2 SYGVNS.

The rearrangement links TRBV7-2 to TRBJ1-5; a possible D gene is TRBD1 (6 bases). The CDR3 has 15 residues. V lost 3 bases to trimming and J lost 1 base, with 10 bases between them. Germline lookup yields CDR1 SGHTA and CDR2 FQGNSA. CDR3 loop: CASSLDSQSNQPQHF. In DNA form, the CDR3 reads TGTGCCAGCAGCTTGGACAGCCAGAGCAATCAGCCCCAGCATTTT.

The V gene is TRBV4-1, the J gene TRBJ2-2; 9 bases are shared with TRBD2. The germline V gene encodes CDR1 MGHRA and CDR2 YSYEKL. CDR3 length equals 17 residues. Losses at the gene ends were 1 base for V and 6 bases for J; bases not matched to a gene: 9. In DNA form, the CDR3 reads TGCGCCAGCAGCCAAGGCCTTTTTAGCGGGGGATCCGGGGAGCTGTTTTTT. It is translated as CASSQGLFSGGSGELFF.

J is TRBJ2-1 and V is TRBV7-9, with 11 bases matching TRBD2. J was trimmed by 2 bases and V by 3 bases; bases with no gene match: 9. Germline V gene lookup returns CDR1 SEHNR and CDR2 FQNEAQ (reference sequence). This CDR3 region has 18 residues. CDR3 nucleotides: TGTGCCAGCAGCTTGCTCTCGACTAGCGGGAATACCTACAATGAGCAGTTCTTC. It translates to CASSLLSTSGNTYNEQFF.

This chain uses TRBV5-1 with TRBJ2-3; D unclear. From germline, CDR1 is SGHRS and CDR2 YFSETQ. CDR3 length: 13 residues. The V and J ends lost 4 bases and 5 bases respectively, with 11 bases between them. The CDR3 region has the DNA TGCGCCAGCAGCAGCCAGAGGAGAGATACGCAGTATTTT. This codes for CASSSQRRDTQYF.

The chain is built from TRBV7-3 and TRBJ2-1; 13 positions match TRBD2. Germline V CDR1 and CDR2: SGHTA, FQGTGA. CDR3 size: 14 residues. V gave up 5 bases and J gave up 5 bases; unmatched junction bases: 0. The CDR3 is CASSTSGGDNEQFF. The CDR3 DNA sequence: TGTGCCAGCAGCACTAGCGGGGGGGACAATGAGCAGTTCTTC. The entire variable domain, with the rest obtained from reference TRBV7-3 and TRBJ2-1, is as follows: GAGVSQTPSNKVTEKGKYVELRCDPISGHTALYWYRQSLGQGPEFLIYFQGTGAADDSGLPNDRFFAVRPEGSVSTLKIQRTERGDSAVYLCASSTSGGDNEQFFGPGTRLTVL.

The chain uses TRBV28 and TRBJ2-1; maybe TRBD2 (6 bases). Trimming removed 8 bases at V and 6 bases at J, with 17 bases between. There are 14 residues in the CDR3. Germline CDR1 MDHEN, CDR2 SYDVKM. This chain's CDR3 is CASSRESLGNEQFF. CDR3 DNA sequence: TGTGCCAGCTCCCGGGAGTCTTTAGGCAATGAGCAGTTCTTC.